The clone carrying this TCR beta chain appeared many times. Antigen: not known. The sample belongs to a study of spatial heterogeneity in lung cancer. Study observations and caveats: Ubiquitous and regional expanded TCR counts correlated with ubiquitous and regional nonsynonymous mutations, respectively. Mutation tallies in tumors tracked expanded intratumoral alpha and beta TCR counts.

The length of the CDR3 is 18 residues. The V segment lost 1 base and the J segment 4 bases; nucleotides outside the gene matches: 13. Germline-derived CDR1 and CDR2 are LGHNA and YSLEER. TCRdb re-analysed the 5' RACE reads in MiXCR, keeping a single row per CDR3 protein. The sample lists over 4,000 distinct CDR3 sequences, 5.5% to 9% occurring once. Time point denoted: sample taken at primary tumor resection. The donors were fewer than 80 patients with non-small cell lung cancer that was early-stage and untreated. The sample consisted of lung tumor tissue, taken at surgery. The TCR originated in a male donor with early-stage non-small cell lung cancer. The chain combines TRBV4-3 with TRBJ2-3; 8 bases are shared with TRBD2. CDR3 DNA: TGCGCCAGCAGCCAAGGGTCTCCTAGCGGGCTCAAGGCAGATACGCAGTATTTT. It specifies CASSQGSPSGLKADTQYF.